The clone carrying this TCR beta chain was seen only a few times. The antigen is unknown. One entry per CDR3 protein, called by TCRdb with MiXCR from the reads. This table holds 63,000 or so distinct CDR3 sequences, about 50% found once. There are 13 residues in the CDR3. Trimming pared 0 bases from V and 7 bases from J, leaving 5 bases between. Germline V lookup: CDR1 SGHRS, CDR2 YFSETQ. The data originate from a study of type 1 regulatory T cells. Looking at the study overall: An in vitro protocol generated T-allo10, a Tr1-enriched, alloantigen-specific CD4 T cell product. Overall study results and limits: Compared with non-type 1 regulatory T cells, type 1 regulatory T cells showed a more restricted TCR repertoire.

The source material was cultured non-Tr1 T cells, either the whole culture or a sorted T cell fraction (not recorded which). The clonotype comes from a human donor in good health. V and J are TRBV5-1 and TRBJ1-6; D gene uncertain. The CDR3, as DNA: TGCGCCAGCAGCTTGGCCGAGAATTCACCCCTCCACTTT. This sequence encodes CASSLAENSPLHF.